One and the same sample provided the 25 T cell receptor beta chains below, sequenced in a study of Ad26.COV2.S vaccination and SARS-CoV-2 variants. Sample treatment: approximately 18 received Ad26.COV2.S at low or high dose, single or two shots; a few received placebo; per-sample allocation not given. The study sampled participants on day 63 after the first vaccine or placebo injection. This table comes from immunoSEQ multiplex PCR, and its TCRdb copy is limited to in-frame clones, with some not included. The profile covers about half a million clones, with approximately 90% appearing a single time and 1.7% taken by the ten largest. The sequenced sample was peripheral blood, obtained in a trial of Ad26.COV2.S vaccine versus placebo. These receptors were obtained from a person between 18 and 60 years old who received the Ad26.COV2.S COVID-19 vaccine or a placebo.

This sequence joins TRBV2 and TRBJ2-6; a weak D match, TRBD1 (6 bases). V gave up 6 bases and J gave up 2 bases, with 14 bases separating them. Germline V CDR1 and CDR2: SNHLY, FYNNEI. The CDR3 spans 16 residues. DNA of the CDR3: TGTGCCAGCAGACATTACAGGGTTGCTGGGGCCAACGTCCTGACTTTC. Protein: CASRHYRVAGANVLTF.

The rearrangement links TRBV7-9 to TRBJ1-2; D is unresolved. Trimming pared 4 bases from V and 4 bases from J, leaving 19 bases between. This CDR3 spans 16 amino acids. CDR1 SEHNR and CDR2 FQNEAQ come from the germline V gene (reference sequence). The CDR3 is CASSYAVRRPLYGYTF. The CDR3 nucleotides read TGTGCCAGCAGCTATGCGGTGAGGCGCCCTCTCTATGGCTACACCTTC.

J is TRBJ2-7 and V is TRBV18; 11 positions match TRBD1. The CDR3 consists of 15 residues. CDR1 is KGHSH, CDR2 LQKENI, per germline. J lost 3 bases, V lost 3 bases, and 4 bases had no gene match. CDR3 sequence reads: CASSPQGTGGYEQYF. As DNA, the CDR3 is TGTGCCAGCTCACCCCAAGGGACAGGGGGCTACGAGCAGTACTTC.

V and J are TRBV5-1 and TRBJ2-2; maybe TRBD2 (5 bases). The CDR3 consists of 14 residues. V was pared by 0 bases and J by 5 bases, with 8 bases between. Germline CDR1 reads SGHRS; CDR2 reads YFSETQ. The CDR3 loop is CASSLGPGTGELFF. CDR3 DNA sequence: TGCGCCAGCAGCTTGGGCCCGGGGACCGGGGAGCTGTTTTTT.

This clone was counted between two and nine times. V and J are TRBV15 and TRBJ2-7; no clear D gene. The CDR3 has 11 amino acids. Between the trimmed V and J ends, which lost 3 bases and 5 bases, there was a span of 5 bases. CDR1 is LNHNV, CDR2 YYDKDF, per germline (reference sequence). CDR3 nucleotides: TGTGCCACCAGCAGTGTGCACGAGCAGTACTTC. Amino acids: CATSSVHEQYF.

This chain joins TRBV4-1 and TRBJ2-7; TRBD2 agrees at 7 bases. The germline V gene encodes CDR1 MGHRA and CDR2 YSYEKL. This CDR3 is built from 14 residues. V trimming: 1 base; J trimming: 6 bases; junction bases outside the gene matches: 6. The CDR3 reads CASSQVSGGSEQYF. The CDR3 bases are TGCGCCAGCAGCCAAGTTTCCGGGGGGAGCGAGCAGTACTTC.

Comments on this clone: An end of the junction does not agree with germline; a read error may underlie this. This sequence joins TRBV7-7 and TRBJ2-7; 7 bases align to TRBD1. Per germline, CDR1 SSHAT and CDR2 FNYEAQ (reference sequence). This CDR3 region has 18 residues. The CDR3 bases are TGTGCTAGCAGCTTAGCGCTCCCAAACGGACAGGAACTCTACGAGCAGTACTTC. It yields the protein CASSLALPNGQELYEQYF.

The chain couples TRBV27 to TRBJ1-5; tentatively, D is TRBD1 (5 bases). V lost 9 bases, J lost 7 bases, and 19 bases lay in between. The CDR3 contains 14 residues. Germline V gene lookup returns CDR1 MNHEY and CDR2 SMNVEV (reference sequence). CDR3 DNA sequence: TGTGCCAGTCGAGGGCTGGGGCCGGGGCAGCCCCAGCATTTT. Translating it yields CASRGLGPGQPQHF.

In this sample, this clone turned up once. The chain carries TRBV4-1 and TRBJ1-4, with 9 bases matching TRBD1. This CDR3 contains 20 residues. Germline V gene lookup returns CDR1 MGHRA and CDR2 YSYEKL. J was trimmed by 0 bases and V by 0 bases; bases with no gene match: 11. The CDR3 DNA sequence: TGCGCCAGCAGCCAAGATCTGAACAGGGGGCTTATCGCAACTAATGAAAAACTGTTTTTT. As protein: CASSQDLNRGLIATNEKLFF.

V gene TRBV6-2 or TRBV6-3 combines with J gene TRBJ2-7; D ambiguous. The CDR3 contains 11 residues. V lost 6 bases, J lost 4 bases, and 7 bases lay in between. Germline V CDR1 and CDR2: MNHEY, SVGEGT. CDR3 coding DNA: TGTGCCAGCAGCCTCACATACGAGCAGTACTTC. Translating gives CASSLTYEQYF.

The chain joins TRBV7-9 to TRBJ2-7; possibly TRBD1 or TRBD2 for D (6 bases each). V was clipped by 2 bases and J by 2 bases, with 10 bases between them. CDR3 length: 14 amino acids. Germline-derived CDR1 and CDR2 are SEHNR and FQNEAQ (reference sequence). The CDR3 nucleotides read TGTGCCAGCAGCTTAAACGGGGGCACCTACGAGCAGTACTTC. Translated, it gives CASSLNGGTYEQYF.

The chain employs TRBV5-1 and TRBJ1-1, with no clear D. CDR3 size: 13 residues. CDR1 and CDR2 (germline): SGHRS, YFSETQ. Trimming left V 5 bases short and J 1 base short, with 9 bases between. DNA of the CDR3: TGCGCCAGCAGGTTGACAACGAACACTGAAGCTTTCTTT. Its protein is CASRLTTNTEAFF.

CDR3 bases: TGCGCCAGTATTCAACTAGCGGGTAGCACAGATACGCAGTATTTT. This translates into CASIQLAGSTDTQYF. The chain uses TRBV5-1 and TRBJ2-3, with 9 positions matching TRBD2. CDR3 length: 15 residues. With 8 bases clipped from V and 0 bases from J, the junction kept 7 bases outside the gene matches. The germline V gene encodes CDR1 SGHRS and CDR2 YFSETQ. Supplemented by reference TRBV5-1 and TRBJ2-3, the full variable domain reads KAGVTQTPRYLIKTRGQQVTLSCSPISGHRSVSWYQQTPGQGLQFLFEYFSETQRNKGNFPGRFSGRQFSNSRSEMNVSTLELGDSALYLCASIQLAGSTDTQYFGPGTRLTVL.

The V gene is TRBV19, the J gene TRBJ2-7; the D gene could be TRBD1 or TRBD2 (5 bases each). V was shortened by 3 bases and J by 2 bases, with 14 bases between the two germline ends. The germline V gene has CDR1 LNHDA and CDR2 SQIVND (reference sequence). This CDR3 is 15 amino acids long. CDR3 amino acids: CASSMFLGVAYEQYF. The CDR3 DNA sequence: TGTGCCAGTAGTATGTTCCTGGGGGTGGCCTACGAGCAGTACTTC. The full variable domain, its missing parts supplied by reference TRBV19 and TRBJ2-7, is DGGITQSPKYLFRKEGQNVTLSCEQNLNHDAMYWYRQDPGQGLRLIYYSQIVNDFQKGDIAEGYSVSREKKESFPLTVTSAQKNPTAFYLCASSMFLGVAYEQYFGPGTRLTVT.

The genes are TRBV6-4 and TRBJ1-3; D is uncertain. The CDR3 length is 16 residues. In germline, CDR1 is MRHNA, CDR2 SNTAGT. Between the trimmed V and J ends, which lost 8 bases and 0 bases, there was a span of 17 bases. The CDR3 DNA follows: TGTGCCAGCTATTTGAACTCTTCTATCTCTGGAAACACCATATATTTT. This sequence encodes CASYLNSSISGNTIYF.

V gene TRBV19 combines with J gene TRBJ1-5; D gene uncertain. The CDR3 consists of 14 residues. V shed 4 bases and J shed 9 bases, with 16 bases lying between them. Germline V gene data show CDR1 as LNHDA and CDR2 as SQIVND (reference sequence). CDR3 DNA sequence: TGTGCCAGTAGTAGGTGGCACGCAGATCCGCCCCAGCATTTT. This codes for CASSRWHADPPQHF.

The V gene is TRBV19, the J gene TRBJ1-1; D might be TRBD1 (5 bases). This CDR3 contains 17 residues. Trimming took 8 bases from V and 1 from J, leaving 23 bases between them. Germline V gene lookup returns CDR1 LNHDA and CDR2 SQIVND (reference sequence). Here the CDR3 reads CASGGGGYNFSNTEAFF. CDR3 coding DNA: TGTGCCAGTGGGGGAGGTGGGTACAACTTCTCGAACACTGAAGCTTTCTTT. The full variable domain, with the rest looked up from reference TRBV19 and TRBJ1-1, is DGGITQSPKYLFRKEGQNVTLSCEQNLNHDAMYWYRQDPGQGLRLIYYSQIVNDFQKGDIAEGYSVSREKKESFPLTVTSAQKNPTAFYLCASGGGGYNFSNTEAFFGQGTRLTVV.

The chain is built from TRBV19 and TRBJ2-1, with D perhaps TRBD1 (5 bases). Trimming cost V 4 bases and J 7 bases, with 20 bases left between them. Germline V gene lookup returns CDR1 LNHDA and CDR2 SQIVND (reference sequence). The CDR3 runs 16 residues. CDR3 sequence reads: CASSRTTRRLLNEQFF. The CDR3, as DNA: TGTGCCAGTAGTAGGACAACCCGACGCCTTTTGAATGAGCAGTTCTTC.

The chain recombines TRBV19 with TRBJ2-7; 9 positions match TRBD1. After removal of 5 bases from V and 3 bases from J, the junction contained 5 bases not matched to a gene. Germline V gene data show CDR1 as LNHDA and CDR2 as SQIVND (reference sequence). This CDR3 has 14 residues. The CDR3 is CASSDRGSVYEQYF. Here the CDR3 DNA reads TGTGCCAGTAGTGACAGGGGGTCCGTCTACGAGCAGTACTTC.

This chain connects TRBV30 to TRBJ2-7; D not certain. V lost 1 base and J 7 bases, leaving 17 bases between the germline ends. Germline lookup yields CDR1 GTSNPN and CDR2 SVGIG (reference sequence). CDR3 length equals 14 residues. The CDR3, as DNA: TGTGCCTGGAGTGCCCTGGACGGCGTCGGAGAGCAGTACTTC. It specifies CAWSALDGVGEQYF.

This chain joins TRBV19 and TRBJ2-5, with TRBD2 identical over 9 bases. V dropped 7 bases and J dropped 2; count of bases not matched to a gene: 8. The CDR3 has 15 residues. The V gene's germline CDR1 is LNHDA and CDR2 SQIVND (reference sequence). The CDR3 DNA is TGTGCCAGTACTTACCGCGCGGGAGGGCAAGAGACCCAGTACTTC. This sequence encodes CASTYRAGGQETQYF. The variable domain in full, completed from reference TRBV19 and TRBJ2-5, reads DGGITQSPKYLFRKEGQNVTLSCEQNLNHDAMYWYRQDPGQGLRLIYYSQIVNDFQKGDIAEGYSVSREKKESFPLTVTSAQKNPTAFYLCASTYRAGGQETQYFGPGTRLLVL.

The genes are TRBV6-5 and TRBJ2-1, with D perhaps given as TRBD1 or TRBD2 (6 bases each). Trimming removed 3 bases from V and 2 bases from J, with 14 bases in between. Germline V lookup: CDR1 MNHEY, CDR2 SVGAGI. The CDR3 runs 16 residues. CDR3 protein: CASSYQGRGAYNEQFF. The CDR3 region has the DNA TGTGCCAGCAGTTATCAGGGGCGGGGAGCCTACAATGAGCAGTTCTTC.

V is TRBV7-9 and J is TRBJ2-4, with D perhaps TRBD1 or TRBD2 (6 bases each). The CDR3 is made up of 13 amino acids. The V end was cut by 5 bases, the J end by 10 bases, with 15 bases between. CDR1 and CDR2 (germline): SEHNR, FQNEAQ (reference sequence). The CDR3 DNA reads as TGTGCCAGCAGCCCCGACGGGGGCAGGATTCAGTACTTC. Residues: CASSPDGGRIQYF.

The chain carries TRBV3-1 (or the pseudogene TRBV3-2) and TRBJ2-2; D perhaps matches TRBD1 (5 bases). Per the germline V gene, CDR1 is LGHDT and CDR2 is YNNKEL (reference sequence). Trimming stripped 2 bases from V and 7 bases from J, with 14 bases between. The length of the CDR3 is 15 residues. The CDR3 nucleotides read TGTGCCAGCAGCCAACAGTCCGCAGGGTTCGGGGAGCTGTTTTTT. Its translation is CASSQQSAGFGELFF.

The rearrangement links TRBV19 to TRBJ2-1, with 7 bases that match TRBD2. Germline CDR1 LNHDA, CDR2 SQIVND (reference sequence). V shed 7 bases and J 2 bases; nucleotides not matched to a gene: 5. CDR3 size: 14 residues. The CDR3: CASKWDYAYNEQFF. The DNA of the CDR3 is TGTGCCAGTAAGTGGGACTATGCCTACAATGAGCAGTTCTTC.